The clone carrying this TCR beta chain was recorded many times. Its specificity is unknown. The data belong to a study of T-cell reconstitution after alpha-beta-depleted transplantation in children. V was pared by 6 bases and J by 7 bases, with 8 bases of the junction left unmatched. The CDR3 runs to 16 residues. Study-level findings and limits: Alpha-beta T cells about two months after transplant reportedly derived from several hundred expanded graft clones. Hyperexpanded clones declined; after one year, newly produced T cells mostly supplied diversity. Surviving recipient T cells and thymic progenitors produced the high day-60 TCRbeta diversity seen in some patients.

Unique molecular identifiers were incorporated when the TCRbeta library was constructed. TCRdb ran MiXCR on the PCR reads and lists one entry per CDR3 protein. Here the sample spans 550,000 to 600,000 distinct CDR3 sequences, roughly 23% being singletons. The rearrangement uses TRBV12-3 or TRBV12-4 and TRBJ2-1; 14 bases line up with TRBD2. The sequencing here drew on PBMCs, mostly from graft donor cells, taken 360 days after TCRalphabeta/CD19-depleted stem cell transplant. This TCR came from a boy under two years old who had a stem cell transplant for acute myeloid leukemia, so the T cells may come from the graft donor. CDR3 in DNA: TGTGCCAGCAGGCCGACTAGCGGGGGGGTCTATAATGAGCAGTTCTTC. It specifies CASRPTSGGVYNEQFF.